Sequencing of this TCR beta chain was carried out in a study of shared clonotypes between healthy human individuals. Study-wide results and limits: Tissues were not sampled, only blood, and their repertoires likely differ.

The CDR3 has 15 amino acids. V lost 0 bases to trimming and J lost 5 bases; unmatched junction nucleotides: 4. Germline assignment: CDR1 LGHNA and CDR2 YSLEER. Each donor was a Caucasian adult residing in Nashville, Tennessee. Comments on this clone: Its specificity is not known.

Each PCR replicate from the sorted subsets contained 200 to 250 ng DNA, which is 25,000 to 30,000 T cell genomes. The data were produced by immunoSEQ multiplex PCR, yet TCRdb's version contains in-frame clones alone and is incomplete. The data contain 2 million to 3 million clones, 90% to 95% of them singletons. Material for sequencing was naive CD4+ T cells sorted from blood. Indicated subset: CD45RA+ positively selected. The chain has TRBV4-3 and TRBJ2-5; 9 nucleotides match TRBD2. The sequence was obtained from a man younger than 30 in good health. CDR3 DNA sequence: TGCGCCAGCAGCCAAGATCAGGGACTAGCCGAGACCCAGTACTTC. Translating it yields CASSQDQGLAETQYF.